This passage covers 21 T cell receptor beta chains from one sample sequenced in a study of cytomegalovirus exposure and HLA in healthy donors. Primers: 60 Vbeta forward and 13 Jbeta reverse. Profiled with immunoSEQ multiplex PCR; TCRdb holds only in-frame clones, not every one. The sample holds about 150,000 clones, around 80% seen once. The source material was PBMCs. The receptors here all came from a man younger than 35 in good health and CMV-seropositive.

This clone was seen more than once but under ten times. This rearrangement joins TRBV7-9 to TRBJ2-1, with 8 bases that match TRBD2. This CDR3 spans 16 amino acids. J gave up 0 bases and V 2 bases, and 3 bases lay outside the gene matches. Germline V lookup: CDR1 SEHNR, CDR2 FQNEAQ (reference sequence). The CDR3, as DNA: TGTGCCAGCAGCTTACTACTAGCGGACTCCTACAATGAGCAGTTCTTC. Translating it yields CASSLLLADSYNEQFF.

The gene calls are TRBV27 and TRBJ2-3; 9 bases are shared with TRBD2. The CDR3 has 15 amino acids. Germline CDR1 reads MNHEY; CDR2 reads SMNVEV (reference sequence). The ends lost 6 bases at V and 1 base at J; junction bases unmatched: 5. This CDR3 reads CASRDIAGGTDTQYF. CDR3 nucleotide sequence: TGTGCCAGCAGAGATATAGCGGGAGGCACAGATACGCAGTATTTT.

This chain joins TRBV28 and TRBJ1-4, with D possibly being TRBD1 (6 bases). Germline V gene sequence: CDR1 MDHEN, CDR2 SYDVKM. V was shortened by 5 bases and J by 6 bases, with 10 bases between the two germline ends. This CDR3 has 13 amino acids. The CDR3 here is CASSLRTDEKLFF. CDR3 nucleotides: TGTGCCAGCAGTCTTCGGACAGATGAAAAACTGTTTTTT.

V usage is TRBV4-1 and J usage is TRBJ2-7; D is unclear. Germline CDR1 is MGHRA and CDR2 is YSYEKL. The V and J ends lost 4 bases and 0 bases respectively, with 13 bases between them. The CDR3 has 15 amino acids. The CDR3: CASSRSPLSSYEQYF. DNA of the CDR3: TGCGCCAGCAGCCGCAGTCCTTTAAGCTCCTACGAGCAGTACTTC.

The chain uses TRBV6-5 and TRBJ2-3, with 7 bases that match TRBD1. Trimming took 11 bases from V and 6 from J; bases not matched to a gene: 11. The length of the CDR3 is 13 residues. The germline V gene has CDR1 MNHEY and CDR2 SVGAGI. The CDR3 sequence: CASRESTGDTQYF. CDR3 coding DNA: TGTGCCTCCAGGGAATCGACAGGGGATACGCAGTATTTT.

The chain recombines TRBV4-1 with TRBJ2-3; D is possibly TRBD2 (6 bases). V lost 4 bases, J lost 1 base, and 15 bases lay in between. The CDR3 runs 16 residues. Germline loops: CDR1 MGHRA, CDR2 YSYEKL. CDR3 nucleotide sequence: TGCGCCAGCAGCCCGCGGGGCGGTTATCGCACAGATACGCAGTATTTT. Its protein product is CASSPRGGYRTDTQYF.

This clone was recorded a few times. The chain joins TRBV27 to TRBJ2-5, with unresolved D. The V end lost 1 base, the J end lost 5 bases, and 14 bases lay between the germline ends. The CDR3 sequence is 15 residues long. The germline V gene encodes CDR1 MNHEY and CDR2 SMNVEV (reference sequence). The CDR3 region has the DNA TGTGCCAGCAGTTTATTAGGCCAGGTTGGGGAGACCCAGTACTTC. This codes for CASSLLGQVGETQYF.

The sample holds a few counts of this clone. This rearrangement joins TRBV7-9 to TRBJ1-2; 12 bases are a match to TRBD1. J gave up 2 bases and V 5 bases, and 6 bases lay outside the gene matches. CDR3 size: 16 residues. Germline V lookup: CDR1 SEHNR, CDR2 FQNEAQ (reference sequence). The CDR3 DNA is TGTGCCAGCAGCCCTGGGACAGGGGGCGAAAACTATGGCTACACCTTC. Amino acid sequence: CASSPGTGGENYGYTF.

This clone was seen only a few times. The CDR3 protein is CASSLSGVQEKLFF. The CDR3 DNA reads TGCGCCAGCAGCTTGAGTGGCGTACAGGAAAAACTGTTTTTT. The chain combines TRBV5-1 with TRBJ1-4, with unresolved D. Germline V gives CDR1 SGHRS, CDR2 YFSETQ. Trimming cost V 1 base and J 8 bases, with 12 bases left between them. This CDR3 comprises 14 residues.

V gene TRBV27 combines with J gene TRBJ2-1; 7 bases are shared with TRBD1. The CDR3 loop spans 13 amino acids. The germline V gene encodes CDR1 MNHEY and CDR2 SMNVEV (reference sequence). Trimming removed 4 bases from V and 13 bases from J; junction bases left unmatched: 10. For the CDR3, the DNA is TGTGCCAGCAGTTCCCAGACAGGGTGTAGTCAGTTCTTC. The encoded protein is CASSSQTGCSQFF.

The J gene is TRBJ2-3, the V gene TRBV29-1, with 11 positions matching TRBD2. This CDR3 spans 16 amino acids. Trimming removed 5 bases from V and 4 bases from J; junction bases left unmatched: 11. Looked up from germline, CDR1 is SQVTM and CDR2 is ANQGSEA. The CDR3 nucleotides read TGCAGCGTTATTCCACTAGCGGGAGTAAGGTCAGATACGCAGTATTTT. It is translated as CSVIPLAGVRSDTQYF.

The chain couples TRBV19 to TRBJ2-5, with 9 bases matching TRBD2. The DNA end favors TRBJ2-7, so the J call may be wrong. In germline, CDR1 is LNHDA, CDR2 SQIVND (reference sequence). The CDR3 has 19 residues. In DNA, the CDR3 is TGTGCCAGTAGCCCCCGTATGGGAGGTAGCGGGAGTAAATCGTACGAGCAGTACTTC. Translating gives CASSPRMGGSGSKSYEQYF.

V usage is TRBV27 and J usage is TRBJ2-1; 9 bases match TRBD2. Trimming removed 2 bases from V and 6 bases from J; junction bases left unmatched: 11. Per germline, CDR1 MNHEY and CDR2 SMNVEV (reference sequence). The CDR3 has 17 residues. CDR3 loop: CASSLSAGGTICNEQFF. DNA for the CDR3: TGTGCCAGCAGTTTAAGTGCGGGAGGGACTATATGCAATGAGCAGTTCTTC.

This chain connects TRBV29-1 to TRBJ2-3; D is perhaps TRBD2 (7 bases). The CDR3 runs 17 residues. Trimming cost V 0 bases and J 3 bases, with 19 bases left between them. Germline V gives CDR1 SQVTM, CDR2 ANQGSEA. The chain's CDR3 is CSVEDKWGGQITDTQYF. In nucleotides, the CDR3 is TGCAGCGTTGAAGATAAGTGGGGGGGGCAGATAACAGATACGCAGTATTTT.

The chain recombines TRBV6-6 with TRBJ1-5; tentative D call: TRBD1 (6 bases). The germline V gene encodes CDR1 MNHNY and CDR2 SVGAGI (reference sequence). With 6 bases removed from V and 2 bases from J, the gap between germline ends came to 11 bases. The CDR3 extends over 14 amino acids. The CDR3 DNA is TGTGCCAGCAGGGACAGATCCGGCAATCAGCCCCAGCATTTT. Its translation: CASRDRSGNQPQHF.

This clone came up once. The rearrangement joins TRBV2 to TRBJ1-3; 7 bases are a match to TRBD1. Germline V lookup: CDR1 SNHLY, CDR2 FYNNEI. This CDR3 has 17 residues. V shed 4 bases, J shed 4 bases, and the junction held 13 bases outside the gene matches. CDR3 DNA: TGTGCCAGCAGTGTAAGGACAGGCCGCGCAGCGGGAAACACCATATATTTT. Protein sequence: CASSVRTGRAAGNTIYF.

The chain combines TRBV6-5 with TRBJ2-7; possibly TRBD2 for D (5 bases). Trimming cost V 4 bases and J 9 bases, with 22 bases left between them. The CDR3 runs to 15 residues. From germline, CDR1 is MNHEY and CDR2 SVGAGI. The CDR3 DNA follows: TGTGCCAGCAGTTTAACCACGGACTCCCTTGTGGGGCAGTACTTC. Encoded protein: CASSLTTDSLVGQYF.

CDR3 loop: CASSLIATTQETQYF. Written as DNA, the CDR3 is TGCGCCAGCAGCCTGATCGCGACAACCCAAGAGACCCAGTACTTC. This rearrangement joins TRBV5-1 to TRBJ2-5; D unclear. Trimming stripped 4 bases from V and 1 base from J, with 14 bases between. The CDR3 length is 15 residues. Germline CDR1 reads SGHRS; CDR2 reads YFSETQ.

The V gene is TRBV6-6, the J gene TRBJ2-7; TRBD2 aligns across 14 bases. V gave up 5 bases and J gave up 6 bases; unmatched junction bases: 6. The germline CDR1 and CDR2 sequences are MNHNY and SVGAGI (reference sequence). This CDR3 is 15 amino acids long. The CDR3 coding sequence is TGTGCCAGCAGTCAGAGACTAGCGGGAGGGCCCGAGCAGTACTTC. It translates to CASSQRLAGGPEQYF.

The chain employs TRBV5-6 and TRBJ2-1; the match to TRBD2 covers 11 bases. The V segment lost 4 bases and the J segment 9 bases; nucleotides outside the gene matches: 9. This CDR3 contains 15 residues. Germline V lookup: CDR1 SGHDT, CDR2 YYEEEE. CDR3 amino acids: CASSPRLAGFSEQFF. The DNA of the CDR3 is TGTGCCAGCAGCCCAAGACTAGCGGGATTCAGTGAGCAGTTCTTC.

The V call is TRBV11-2, the J call TRBJ2-7, with D maybe TRBD1 (5 bases). Germline loops: CDR1 SGHAT, CDR2 FQNNGV. This CDR3 is built from 14 residues. V was clipped by 5 bases and J by 6 bases, with 17 bases between them. The CDR3 DNA sequence: TGTGCCAGCAGCCCACCCAGGGTCCCCCTCGAGCAGTACTTC. This codes for CASSPPRVPLEQYF. Together with reference TRBV11-2 and TRBJ2-7, the CDR3 gives the full variable domain: EAGVAQSPRYKIIEKRQSVAFWCNPISGHATLYWYQQILGQGPKLLIQFQNNGVVDDSQLPKDRFSAERLKGVDSTLKIQPAKLEDSAVYLCASSPPRVPLEQYFGPGTRLTVT.